The 8 T cell receptor beta chains given below trace back to one sample, sequenced in a study of spatial heterogeneity in lung cancer (dated by TCRdb to the late 2010s). Results and caveats for the whole study, not just this receptor: The number of expanded intratumoral alpha and beta TCRs correlated with the tumor nonsynonymous mutation count.

Their recognized antigens are unknown. The library was prepared using 5' RACE. Sequencing instrument: NextSeq 500. The raw public reads went through TCRdb reprocessing: fastp at Q25, MiXCR clone calling, in-frame beta chains kept. Each CDR3 protein appears once, grouped with its most common genes and DNA. Within this sample are roughly 12,000 distinct CDR3 sequences, with 13% to 15% of them counted one time only. Of the sample, roughly 15% falls within the top ten clones. Reading the label with the study, this specimen's time point is: sample taken at primary tumor resection. The material was lung tumor tissue, obtained at surgery. Receptor source: a male donor with early-stage non-small cell lung cancer.

This clonotype is deemed medium-sized. The rearrangement joins TRBV5-1 to TRBJ1-1; D unclear. V lost 3 bases and J 3 bases, leaving 9 bases between the germline ends. CDR3 length equals 13 residues. The germline V gene encodes CDR1 SGHRS and CDR2 YFSETQ. This CDR3 reads CASSSVRHTEAFF. CDR3 DNA sequence: TGCGCCAGCAGCTCGGTTCGACACACTGAAGCTTTCTTT. The complete variable domain, with remaining parts taken from reference TRBV5-1 and TRBJ1-1, reads KAGVTQTPRYLIKTRGQQVTLSCSPISGHRSVSWYQQTPGQGLQFLFEYFSETQRNKGNFPGRFSGRQFSNSRSEMNVSTLELGDSALYLCASSSVRHTEAFFGQGTRLTVV.

The table lists this clonotype with many counts. The CDR3 bases are TGTGCCAGCAGCTTAGCGCTAGGGGAGGCCCAGCATTTT. As protein: CASSLALGEAQHF. The V call is TRBV7-9, the J call TRBJ1-5; D might be TRBD1 (5 bases). V gave up 0 bases and J gave up 11 bases, with 11 bases separating them. CDR1 and CDR2 (germline): SEHNR, FQNEAQ (reference sequence). The CDR3 sequence is 13 residues long.

This clonotype was seen repeatedly, ten times or more. The V call is TRBV5-5, the J call TRBJ1-1, with D maybe TRBD1 (5 bases). The V end was cut by 0 bases, the J end by 0 bases, with 6 bases between. This CDR3 has 14 amino acids. CDR1 is SGHKS and CDR2 is YYEKEE in the germline V gene (reference sequence). The CDR3 is CASSLGGLNTEAFF. The CDR3, as DNA: TGTGCCAGCAGCTTGGGGGGACTGAACACTGAAGCTTTCTTT.

This clonotype was detected ten times or more. The chain employs TRBV15 and TRBJ2-5; D is unclear. The CDR3 runs to 15 residues. V was trimmed by 0 bases and J by 7 bases, leaving 15 bases between them. CDR1 and CDR2 (germline): LNHNV, YYDKDF (reference sequence). CDR3 region: CATSRDPNMGGTQYF. The CDR3, as DNA: TGTGCCACCAGCAGAGATCCCAACATGGGCGGGACCCAGTACTTC.

This clonotype was counted ten times or more. CDR3 residues: CASSYSGATTEAFF. The DNA for the CDR3 is TGTGCCAGCAGTTACTCAGGGGCTACCACTGAAGCTTTCTTT. J is TRBJ1-1 and V is TRBV11-3; D might be TRBD1 (6 bases). The CDR3 covers 14 residues. Germline V CDR1 and CDR2: SGHNT, YENEEA. Trimming removed 6 bases at V and 4 bases at J, with 15 bases between.

The chain has TRBV6-5 and TRBJ1-6; D call uncertain. V was cut by 5 bases and J by 9 bases, with 8 bases left in between. The germline CDR1 and CDR2 sequences are MNHEY and SVGAGI. The CDR3 runs 12 residues. CDR3 bases: TGTGCCAGCAGTAATCGAATTTCACCCCTCCACTTT. As protein: CASSNRISPLHF.

This clonotype was recorded at least ten times. The genes are TRBV27 and TRBJ1-5; no clear D gene. Germline values: CDR1 MNHEY, CDR2 SMNVEV (reference sequence). The length of the CDR3 is 14 residues. V was pared by 2 bases and J by 0 bases, with 5 bases between. The CDR3 here is CASSLGDSNQPQHF. The CDR3 nucleotides read TGTGCCAGCAGTTTAGGTGATAGCAATCAGCCCCAGCATTTT.

This clonotype has at least ten counts. This chain connects TRBV20-1 to TRBJ2-7; TRBD2 matches 8 bases. The CDR3 is 14 amino acids. Trimming cost V 0 bases and J 3 bases; bases outside gene matches: 4. Germline CDR1 and CDR2: DFQATT and SNEGSKA (reference sequence). For the CDR3, the DNA is TGCAGTGCTAGAGATCAGGGACTAGGCTACGAGCAGTACTTC. It specifies CSARDQGLGYEQYF.